The next 14 T cell receptor beta chains were all read from a single sample in a study of shared clonotypes between healthy human individuals. Naive-designated CD8 cells lacked CD45RO, were positively enriched for CCR7, and omitted terminally differentiated effector memory CD45RA+ cells. Data came from immunoSEQ multiplex PCR; TCRdb stores just in-frame clones and leaves some out. In the table there are 650,000 to 800,000 clones, around 90% of which are singletons. Sequenced input: naive CD8+ T cells sorted from blood. The source is a man aged 25-40 years in good health.

CDR3: CASSEAGDYNQPQHF. CDR3 nucleotide sequence: TGTGCCAGTAGTGAGGCAGGGGATTACAATCAGCCCCAGCATTTT. The rearrangement uses TRBV19 and TRBJ1-5; TRBD1 might be the D (6 bases). Germline assignment: CDR1 LNHDA and CDR2 SQIVND (reference sequence). V was cut by 5 bases and J by 3 bases, with 14 bases left in between. The CDR3 contains 15 residues.

The V gene is TRBV27, the J gene TRBJ2-7; D not resolved. V lost 3 bases to trimming and J lost 1 base, with 10 bases between them. CDR1 and CDR2 (germline): MNHEY, SMNVEV (reference sequence). The CDR3 runs 14 residues. The CDR3 loop is CASSFRVGSYEQYF. The CDR3 region has the DNA TGTGCCAGCAGTTTCCGCGTGGGGTCCTACGAGCAGTACTTC.

A word on this clone: Other DNA sequences of this sample code for an identical CDR3. V gene TRBV19 combines with J gene TRBJ2-1; 9 bases match TRBD2. Germline V CDR1 and CDR2: LNHDA, SQIVND (reference sequence). Germline trimming cut 6 bases from V and 0 bases from J; bases unmatched to any gene: 3. This CDR3 region has 15 residues. DNA of the CDR3: TGTGCCAGTAGCCTAGCGGGAAGCTCCTACAATGAGCAGTTCTTC. This codes for CASSLAGSSYNEQFF. Full variable domain (outside the CDR3, taken from reference TRBV19 and TRBJ2-1): DGGITQSPKYLFRKEGQNVTLSCEQNLNHDAMYWYRQDPGQGLRLIYYSQIVNDFQKGDIAEGYSVSREKKESFPLTVTSAQKNPTAFYLCASSLAGSSYNEQFFGPGTRLTVL.

The V and J genes are TRBV7-9 and TRBJ2-7; possible D gene TRBD1, 5 bases. The CDR3 contains 13 residues. Germline V gene data show CDR1 as SEHNR and CDR2 as FQNEAQ (reference sequence). Trimming took 5 bases from V and 1 from J, leaving 9 bases between them. The DNA for the CDR3 is TGTGCCAGCAGCCTGGGGCATTCCTACGAGCAGTACTTC. This translates into CASSLGHSYEQYF.

The genes are TRBV6-1 and TRBJ2-7; 7 positions match TRBD1. The CDR3 is 14 amino acids. From germline, CDR1 is MNHNS and CDR2 SASEGT. Trimming took 7 bases from V and 0 from J; bases not matched to a gene: 6. DNA of the CDR3: TGTGCCAGCAACCCACAGGGGAACTCCTACGAGCAGTACTTC. It codes for CASNPQGNSYEQYF.

This chain joins TRBV7-3 and TRBJ2-1; D unresolved. Germline values: CDR1 SGHTA, CDR2 FQGTGA. V was trimmed by 4 bases and J by 4 bases, leaving 11 bases between them. The CDR3 contains 14 residues. CDR3 loop: CASSSETHYNEQFF. The CDR3 DNA sequence: TGTGCCAGCAGCTCCGAGACTCATTACAATGAGCAGTTCTTC. The complete variable domain, with remaining parts taken from reference TRBV7-3 and TRBJ2-1, reads GAGVSQTPSNKVTEKGKYVELRCDPISGHTALYWYRQSLGQGPEFLIYFQGTGAADDSGLPNDRFFAVRPEGSVSTLKIQRTERGDSAVYLCASSSETHYNEQFFGPGTRLTVL.

The chain couples TRBV9 to TRBJ2-2; 12 bases line up with TRBD1. Germline V gene lookup returns CDR1 SGDLS and CDR2 YYNGEE. The V gene end was trimmed by 3 bases and the J gene end by 8 bases; junction bases not matched to a gene: 14. The CDR3 totals 18 residues. The CDR3 sequence is CASSAPKYGTGGSGELFF. In DNA form, the CDR3 reads TGTGCCAGCAGCGCACCGAAGTACGGGACAGGGGGCTCGGGGGAGCTGTTTTTT.

The V call is TRBV27, the J call TRBJ2-5; D gene ambiguous. CDR3 length: 12 amino acids. Germline V lookup: CDR1 MNHEY, CDR2 SMNVEV (reference sequence). Trimming removed 0 bases at V and 7 bases at J, with 6 bases between. The CDR3 sequence is CASSLSMRTQYF. Here the CDR3 DNA reads TGTGCCAGCAGTTTATCGATGAGGACCCAGTACTTC.

This clone was seen only once. The rearrangement uses TRBV9 and TRBJ2-3, with D uncertain. The CDR3 length is 17 residues. Germline-derived CDR1 and CDR2 are SGDLS and YYNGEE. V dropped 2 bases and J dropped 6 bases, with 22 bases sitting between them. In nucleotides, the CDR3 is TGTGCCAGCAGCGTGAGAGAGGTTTACAGTTCGTTTGATACGCAGTATTTT. The encoded protein is CASSVREVYSSFDTQYF.

The rearrangement joins TRBV4-3 to TRBJ2-2; 7 bases agree with TRBD1. The germline V gene has CDR1 LGHNA and CDR2 YSLEER. The CDR3 totals 18 residues. With 4 bases clipped from V and 5 bases from J, the junction kept 16 bases outside the gene matches. CDR3 nucleotide sequence: TGCGCCAGCAGCCCGTTAGGGATAGACAGGGATCTAACCGGGGAGCTGTTTTTT. This encodes CASSPLGIDRDLTGELFF.

The J gene is TRBJ2-7, the V gene TRBV28, with TRBD1 as a possible D gene (7 bases). Trimming cost V 4 bases and J 4 bases, with 14 bases left between them. This CDR3 is built from 14 residues. Germline CDR1 MDHEN, CDR2 SYDVKM. The CDR3, as DNA: TGTGCCAGCAGTTATAACAGGGGACTTTACGAGCAGTACTTC. This encodes CASSYNRGLYEQYF.

This clone was observed once. J is TRBJ1-2 and V is TRBV2, with 11 bases lining up with TRBD1. Germline V CDR1 and CDR2: SNHLY, FYNNEI. The J segment lost 8 bases and the V segment lost 4 bases, leaving 9 bases of the junction unmatched. The CDR3 runs 15 residues. The DNA of the CDR3 is TGTGCCAGCAGTGGGGACAGGGGGGTGTCGGGCGGCTACACCTTC. Protein: CASSGDRGVSGGYTF.

The chain joins TRBV7-9 to TRBJ2-3, with 10 bases identical to TRBD2. This CDR3 spans 16 amino acids. Germline CDR1 SEHNR, CDR2 FQNEAQ (reference sequence). J gave up 2 bases and V 4 bases, and 6 bases lay outside the gene matches. CDR3 in DNA: TGTGCCAGCAGCTCCCGGACTAGCGGAACCACAGATACGCAGTATTTT. It codes for CASSSRTSGTTDTQYF.

The genes are TRBV7-9 and TRBJ1-5; the D gene is possibly TRBD1 (5 bases). The CDR3 covers 14 residues. Germline values: CDR1 SEHNR, CDR2 FQNEAQ (reference sequence). Trimming stripped 8 bases from V and 3 bases from J, with 14 bases between. The CDR3 protein is CASAPPTVNQPQHF. The DNA of the CDR3 is TGTGCCAGCGCGCCTCCGACAGTCAATCAGCCCCAGCATTTT.